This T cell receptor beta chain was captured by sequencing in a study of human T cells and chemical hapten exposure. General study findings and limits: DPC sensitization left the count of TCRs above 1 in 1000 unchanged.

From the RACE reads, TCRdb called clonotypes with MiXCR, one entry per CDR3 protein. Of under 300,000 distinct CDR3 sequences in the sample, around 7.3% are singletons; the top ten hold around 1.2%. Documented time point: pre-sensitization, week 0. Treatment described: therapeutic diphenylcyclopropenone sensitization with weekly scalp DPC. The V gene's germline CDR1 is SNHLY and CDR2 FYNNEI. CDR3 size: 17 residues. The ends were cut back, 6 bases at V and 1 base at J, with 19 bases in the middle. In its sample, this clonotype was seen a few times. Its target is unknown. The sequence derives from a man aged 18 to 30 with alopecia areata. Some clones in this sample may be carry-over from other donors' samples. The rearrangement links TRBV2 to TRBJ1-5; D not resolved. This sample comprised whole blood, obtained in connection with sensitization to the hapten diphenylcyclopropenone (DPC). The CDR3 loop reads CASRAVQRGFSNQPQHF. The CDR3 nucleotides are TGTGCCAGCAGGGCAGTTCAGCGAGGGTTCAGCAATCAGCCCCAGCATTTT.